A selection of T cell receptor beta chains follows, all from one sample in a study of chemoradiotherapy in HPV16-positive cancers. Sequencing used immunoSEQ multiplex PCR; TCRdb keeps in-frame clones, though not all of them. The data hold some 12,000 clones, with nearly 90% observed a single time. This material was obtained from a patient who underwent chemoradiotherapy. The receptors come from a human donor with HPV-associated anogenital cancer. Both conserved end residues are part of each CDR3. Fields, in order: D gene, clone size, V gene, J gene, CDR3 DNA, CDR3 protein. The D gene is left open where the match is weak. Rows give clone size only sometimes, using once, few, many, or a class for an expanded clone.

NA	NA	TRBV7-9	TRBJ1-1	TGTGCCAGCAGCTTAGACACTGAAGCTTTCTTT	CASSLDTEAFF
NA	NA	TRBV2	TRBJ1-1	TGTGCCAGCAGTGAAGCCAGGGCAGGGGAAACTTTCTTT	CASSEARAGETFF
NA	NA	TRBV5-4	TRBJ2-2	TGTGCCAGCAGCCTACCAGGTGGAGCCGGGGAGCTGTTTTTT	CASSLPGGAGELFF
NA	NA	TRBV30	TRBJ1-1	TGTGCCTGGAGTGTAAGGAACACTGAAGCTTTCTTT	CAWSVRNTEAFF
NA	NA	TRBV6-1	TRBJ1-2	TGTGCCAGCAGTGATCTATTGGGACATGGCTACACCTTC	CASSDLLGHGYTF
TRBD1	NA	TRBV30	TRBJ2-3	TGTGCCAGGGATCCCTCGGGACAGAGCACAGATACGCAGTATTTT	CARDPSGQSTDTQYF
NA	NA	TRBV27	TRBJ1-5	TGTGCCAGCAGTTTATATCCGGGACAGCCCCAGCATTTT	CASSLYPGQPQHF
NA	NA	TRBV2	TRBJ1-2	TGTGCCAGCAGTTCAGGGGCGGGGGGCTACACCTTC	CASSSGAGGYTF
TRBD2	NA	TRBV7-7	TRBJ2-2	TGTGCCAGCAGCCCGCGGGAGATTGCCGGGGAGCTGTTTTTT	CASSPREIAGELFF
NA	NA	TRBV6-5	TRBJ2-7	TGTGCCAGCAGTTACTACTCTGGCTCCTACGAGCAGTACTTC	CASSYYSGSYEQYF
NA	NA	TRBV4-2	TRBJ2-2	TGTGCCAGCAGCCAAGATATTGCGGGCGGGGAGCTGTTTTTT	CASSQDIAGGELFF
TRBD2	NA	TRBV11-3	TRBJ2-7	TGTGCCAGCAGCCCCGTCCGGGGGGGAACCTACGAGCAGTACTTC	CASSPVRGGTYEQYF
NA	NA	TRBV10-2	TRBJ1-1	TGCGCCAGCAGTGGGCCCCGAGGGGCTGAAGCTTTCTTT	CASSGPRGAEAFF
NA	NA	TRBV5-4	TRBJ2-7	TGTGCCAGCAGCGTGGGACCGAGGGAGCAGTACTTC	CASSVGPREQYF
NA	NA	TRBV7-9	TRBJ2-6	TGTGCCAGCAGCTGGGCGCTCGGGGCCAACGTCCTGACTTTC	CASSWALGANVLTF
NA	NA	TRBV5-6	TRBJ2-7	TGTGCCAGCAGCCGAGACGGCAGTTATTACGAGCAGTACTTC	CASSRDGSYYEQYF
NA	NA	TRBV5-6	TRBJ1-5	TGTGCCAGCAGCTCTAGACAGAAGTATAGCAATCAGCCCCAGCATTTT	CASSSRQKYSNQPQHF
TRBD1	NA	TRBV19	TRBJ1-2	TGTGCCAGTAGTTCCGTAGAGGGGGCTCGGAACTATGGCTACACCTTC	CASSSVEGARNYGYTF
NA	NA	TRBV5-6	TRBJ2-7	TGTGCCAGCAGCTTCGGGGGCTATGCCTACGAGCAGTACTTC	CASSFGGYAYEQYF
NA	once	TRBV2	TRBJ1-3	TGTGCCAGCCACGCCGGCTTCTCTGGAAACACCATATATTTT	CASHAGFSGNTIYF
TRBD2	NA	TRBV9	TRBJ2-3	TGTGCCAGCAGCGAGACTAGCGGGGCCCCTGGTACGCAGTATTTT	CASSETSGAPGTQYF
NA	NA	TRBV19	TRBJ1-5	TGTGCCAGTAGTACCTGGGGTAACAATCAGCCCCAGCATTTT	CASSTWGNNQPQHF
NA	NA	TRBV15	TRBJ2-1	TGTGCCACCAGCAGCTCAGGGGTCATAGATGAGCAGTTCTTC	CATSSSGVIDEQFF
TRBD2	NA	TRBV6-8	TRBJ2-3	TGTGCCAGCAGTTACTCGAAGGAACGTTGCGGGAGAGGAGGCACAGATACGCAGTATTTT	CASSYSKERCGRGGTDTQYF
TRBD2	once	TRBV4-2	TRBJ2-5	TGTGCCAGCAGCCAAGATTTAGGCTCTGCGGGGGGTGAGACCCAGTACTTC	CASSQDLGSAGGETQYF
TRBD2	NA	TRBV7-8	TRBJ2-3	TGTGCCAGCAGCTTAAGGACTAGCGGGAGTACAGATACGCAGTATTTT	CASSLRTSGSTDTQYF
TRBD1	once	TRBV7-2	TRBJ1-5	TGTGCCAGCAGCTTATTTTGGGACAGGGGGCGAAGGCCCCAGCATTTT	CASSLFWDRGRRPQHF
NA	NA	TRBV27	TRBJ2-7	TGTGCCAGCAGTTTAAAGTGGGGGAGCTCCTACGAGCAGTACTTC	CASSLKWGSSYEQYF
NA	NA	TRBV7-6	TRBJ1-5	TGTGCCAGCAGCTTAGCGGCAGCTGATCAGCCCCAGCATTTT	CASSLAAADQPQHF
TRBD1	NA	TRBV6-1	TRBJ1-2	TGTGCCAGCAGTGAAGTCATTGGGGACAGTCCTAACTATGGCTACACCTTC	CASSEVIGDSPNYGYTF
TRBD1	NA	TRBV19	TRBJ2-1	TGTGCCAGTAGTATGTCGCGGGGACAGGGTTCTTATGAGCAGTTCTTC	CASSMSRGQGSYEQFF
NA	few	TRBV11-2	TRBJ2-7	TGTGCCAGCAGCGGCCTAGGGGACTACGAGCAGTACTTC	CASSGLGDYEQYF
NA	NA	TRBV11-2	TRBJ2-1	TGTGCCAGCTACTCGGCCCGGGCCTACAATGAGCAGTTCTTC	CASYSARAYNEQFF
TRBD1	NA	TRBV29-1	TRBJ1-2	TGCAGCGTTGAACCCCCAGGGGGACGCGGCTACACCTTC	CSVEPPGGRGYTF
TRBD2	few	TRBV19	TRBJ2-1	TGTGCCAGTACGATAGCGGCGACTAGCGAGCATGAGCAGTTCTTC	CASTIAATSEHEQFF
TRBD2	few	TRBV7-6	TRBJ2-1	TGTGCCAGCAGCGGATACGCCCTAGCGGAAGCCCGCTCCTACAATGAGCAGTTCTTC	CASSGYALAEARSYNEQFF
NA	few	TRBV7-2	TRBJ1-2	TGTGCCAGCAGTCCCCGGGACGAAAGGACCGGCTACACCTTC	CASSPRDERTGYTF
TRBD1	NA	TRBV27	TRBJ2-6	TGTGCCAGCAGCCGGGGGACAGGGTTTTCTGGGGCCAACGTCCTGACTTTC	CASSRGTGFSGANVLTF
TRBD1	once	TRBV5-1	TRBJ2-7	TGCGCCAGCAGCTACACAGGGGGATCGGGCGAGCAGTACTTC	CASSYTGGSGEQYF
NA	NA	TRBV13	TRBJ1-5	TGTGCCAGCAGCTTCGGGGTGGGCAATCAGCCCCAGCATTTT	CASSFGVGNQPQHF
NA	NA	TRBV14	TRBJ1-1	TGTGCCAGCAGCCAAGATGCGGGAGGGGGGCACACTGAAGCTTTCTTT	CASSQDAGGGHTEAFF
NA	NA	TRBV6-5	TRBJ1-2	TGTGCCACTCGCGACGCAAACTATGGCTACACCTTC	CATRDANYGYTF
TRBD1	NA	TRBV2	TRBJ1-2	TGTGCCAGCAGTGGGACAGGGAGCTATGGCTACACCTTC	CASSGTGSYGYTF
TRBD2	few	TRBV5-1	TRBJ2-5	TGCGCCAGCAGCCCAAATGTGGCTAGCGGGGGAGAGACCCAGTACTTC	CASSPNVASGGETQYF
NA	NA	TRBV30	TRBJ1-1	TGTGCCTGGACCCGGGGGCACGGGAACACTGAAGCTTTCTTT	CAWTRGHGNTEAFF
NA	NA	TRBV6-5	TRBJ2-3	TGTGCCAGCGTGGGGACTGGACACACAGATACGCAGTATTTT	CASVGTGHTDTQYF
TRBD1	NA	TRBV30	TRBJ2-5	TGTGCCTGGAGTGGGACAGGGATAAAGACCCAGTACTTC	CAWSGTGIKTQYF
NA	NA	TRBV2	TRBJ1-1	TGTGCCAGCAGGACCGGGACAACTGATGAAGCTTTCTTT	CASRTGTTDEAFF
NA	NA	TRBV30	TRBJ1-1	TGTGCCTGGAGCAGACAGAACACTGAAGCTTTCTTT	CAWSRQNTEAFF
NA	NA	TRBV4-1	TRBJ2-7	TGCGCCAGCAGCCAAGTTGGGGGCTACGAGCAGTACTTC	CASSQVGGYEQYF
NA	few	TRBV6-5	TRBJ1-1	TGTGCCAGCACTCCTACAATGCAGGACACTGAAGCTTTCTTT	CASTPTMQDTEAFF
NA	NA	TRBV10-1	TRBJ2-3	TGCGCCAGCAGTGACAGGCTGACTAGCACAGATACGCAGTATTTT	CASSDRLTSTDTQYF
TRBD1	NA	TRBV7-7	TRBJ2-7	TGTGCCAGCAGCCGGGGACAGCAGTACGAGCAGTACTTC	CASSRGQQYEQYF
TRBD2	once	TRBV15	TRBJ2-1	TGTGCCACCAGCAGAGATCCGGGCGGGGGGGCTTACAATGAGCAGTTCTTC	CATSRDPGGGAYNEQFF
NA	NA	TRBV27	TRBJ2-6	TGTGCCAGCAGTCGGTCTGGGGCCAACGTCCTGACTTTC	CASSRSGANVLTF